The subject of this entry is one T cell receptor beta chain. In the authors' workflow: By means of reference gene primer amplification, nucleated cell counts were estimated. Assay: immunoSEQ multiplex PCR; the TCRdb copy retains only in-frame clones and omits some. That table supplies the V and J calls and clone size; D and trimming were determined from the DNA. The data hold about 170,000 clones, with approximately 84% observed a single time. The data were obtained in a study of blood T cell repertoires in COVID-19. Looking at the study overall: Samples came from the United States, Italy and Spain, spanning acute and convalescent COVID-19. T cells, B-cell-depleted T cells, or PBMCs provided the cDNA or gDNA that served as material.

The CDR3 covers 14 residues. Per germline, CDR1 SGHKS and CDR2 YYEKEE (reference sequence). V lost 0 bases and J lost 8; bases outside the gene matches: 5. The sample was peripheral blood. This receptor was taken from an older man with active or convalescent COVID-19. The chain couples TRBV5-5 to TRBJ1-2; 9 nucleotides agree with TRBD1. DNA of the CDR3: TGTGCCAGCAGCTTGGAGGGACAGGGTAGGGGCTACACCTTC. It specifies CASSLEGQGRGYTF.